This T cell receptor beta chain was profiled in a study of cytomegalovirus exposure and HLA in healthy donors. Study-wide points: In vitro testing confirmed a few CMV-associated chains as specific for CMV antigens. The majority of TCR sequences were rare, yet some public TCRs appeared in many donors. Associated with cytomegalovirus, according to the listing, were some 180 TCR beta chains.

TCRdb keeps only in-frame clones here, not all; method: immunoSEQ multiplex PCR. The profile shows more than 85,000 clones, 90% to 95% of them singletons. The germline V and J ends were trimmed by 0 bases and 5 bases, with 17 bases remaining between them. The V gene's germline CDR1 is SGDLS and CDR2 YYNGEE. This CDR3 comprises 16 residues. As concerns this clone: Antigen specificity is unknown.

The J gene is TRBJ1-1, the V gene TRBV9; D is perhaps TRBD1 (6 bases). This sequence was found in a woman aged 25 to 39 in good health and CMV-seropositive. Material for sequencing was PBMCs. The CDR3: CASSVGGGSGWTEAFF. The CDR3, as DNA: TGTGCCAGCAGCGTAGGAGGGGGAAGTGGATGGACTGAAGCTTTCTTT.